This T cell receptor (beta chain) was profiled in a study of T-cell reconstitution after alpha-beta-depleted transplantation in children. Findings of the study overall: Expanded graft clones numbering several hundred reportedly gave rise to alpha-beta T cells about two months after transplant. A year post-transplant, T-cell counts and diversity derived mostly from newly produced T cells. There were some patients whose high TCRbeta diversity at day 60 came from surviving recipient T cells and thymic progenitors.

Regarding this clonotype: Antigen: not known.

With 3 bases removed from V and 0 bases from J, the gap between germline ends came to 9 bases. The CDR3 extends over 16 amino acids. Germline V gene data show CDR1 as MNHEY and CDR2 as SMNVEV (reference sequence). Unique molecular identifiers were incorporated during preparation of the TCRbeta library. TCRdb recomputed calls from the PCR reads with MiXCR, one row per CDR3 protein. The repertoire holds about 460,000 distinct CDR3 sequences, with 10% to 12% as singletons. The material sequenced was PBMCs, mostly from graft donor cells, taken 180 days after TCRalphabeta/CD19-depleted stem cell transplant. The chain combines TRBV27 with TRBJ2-6, with D maybe TRBD2 (5 bases). This sequence originates from a female patient aged 2 to 10 who had a stem cell transplant for aplastic anemia, so the T cells may come from the graft donor. The CDR3 is CASSFLGLSGANVLTF. The CDR3 nucleotides are TGTGCCAGCAGTTTTTTAGGACTCTCTGGGGCCAACGTCCTGACTTTC.